This T cell receptor (beta chain) was identified in a study of T cells in Graves' hyperthyroidism and ophthalmopathy. Study observations and caveats: Appearing also in blood were most of the thyroid clonotypes expanded above 0.001.

Of note for this clonotype: Its antigen is currently unknown.

TCR beta CDR3 sequences were amplified from RNA transcripts. First-round RT-PCR targeting the TCR CDR3 was performed with the HTBI primer set. TCRdb fed the multiplex PCR reads into MiXCR, producing one record per CDR3 protein. The data show about 510,000 distinct CDR3 sequences, over 45% seen once. Lactation, pregnancy, other autoimmune disease or uncontrolled infection excluded patients. This CDR3 spans 13 amino acids. Germline CDR1 is DFQATT and CDR2 is SNEGSKA (reference sequence). The junction had 6 bases not matched to a gene; V was cut back by 3 bases and J by 6 bases. The chain couples TRBV20-1 to TRBJ1-2; 8 bases line up with TRBD1. The origin of this receptor is an adult woman with Graves' disease, either hyperthyroidism or ophthalmopathy (not recorded which). The specimen was peripheral blood or thyroid tissue (not recorded which). The CDR3 nucleotides are TGCAGTGCTAGTGTACAGGGGGACGATGGCTACACCTTC. Translated: CSASVQGDDGYTF.